This TCR beta chain stems from a study of beta chain features in type 1 diabetes. Across the whole study: All samples together contributed 107,917,701 sorted cells for examination.

This CDR3 is 19 amino acids long. J was trimmed by 2 bases and V by 10 bases; bases with no gene match: 23. cDNA synthesis used the whole RNA isolate, giving expressed TCRB sequences. Samples of naive, central memory and regulatory T cells yielded a mean of around 3.4 million reads. Produced via immunoSEQ multiplex PCR; TCRdb's table is partial and in-frame only. The table has 150,000 to 180,000 clones, 11% seen once. Central memory, naive, regulatory and stem cell-like memory CD4+ cells were sorted by CD45RO/CCR7/CD25/CD127/CD95/CD27. General study results and limits: Patients with type 1 diabetes showed fewer VDJ junction insertions and more deletions.

This clone turned up a few times. The antigen remains unidentified. The sequence came from a man aged 18 to 29 in good health. The sample was central memory CD4+ T cells from blood. The chain couples TRBV23-1 to TRBJ2-7; TRBD2 agrees at 10 bases. TRBV23-1 belongs to the ORF category, with a function that is uncertain. CDR3 loop: CATGIDLAGASRGTYEQYF. The CDR3 nucleotides read TGCGCCACCGGAATAGACCTAGCGGGAGCCTCGAGGGGGACCTACGAGCAGTACTTC.